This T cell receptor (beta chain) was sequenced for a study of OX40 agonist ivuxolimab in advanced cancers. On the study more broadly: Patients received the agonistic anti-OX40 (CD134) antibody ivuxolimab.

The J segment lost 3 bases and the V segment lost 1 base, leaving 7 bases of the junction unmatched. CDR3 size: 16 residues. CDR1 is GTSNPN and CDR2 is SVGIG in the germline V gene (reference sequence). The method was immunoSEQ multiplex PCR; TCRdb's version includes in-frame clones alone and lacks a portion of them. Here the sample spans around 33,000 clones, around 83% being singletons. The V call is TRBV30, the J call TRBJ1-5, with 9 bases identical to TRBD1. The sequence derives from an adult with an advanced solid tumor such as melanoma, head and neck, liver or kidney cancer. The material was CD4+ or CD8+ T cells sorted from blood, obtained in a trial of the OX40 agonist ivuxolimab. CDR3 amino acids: CAWSGGTGSDNQPQHF. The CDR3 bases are TGTGCCTGGAGTGGTGGGACAGGGTCTGACAATCAGCCCCAGCATTTT. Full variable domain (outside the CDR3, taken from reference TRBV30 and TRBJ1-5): SQTIHQWPATLVQPVGSPLSLECTVEGTSNPNLYWYRQAAGRGLQLLFYSVGIGQISSEVPQNLSASRPQDRQFILSSKKLLLSDSGFYLCAWSGGTGSDNQPQHFGDGTRLSIL.